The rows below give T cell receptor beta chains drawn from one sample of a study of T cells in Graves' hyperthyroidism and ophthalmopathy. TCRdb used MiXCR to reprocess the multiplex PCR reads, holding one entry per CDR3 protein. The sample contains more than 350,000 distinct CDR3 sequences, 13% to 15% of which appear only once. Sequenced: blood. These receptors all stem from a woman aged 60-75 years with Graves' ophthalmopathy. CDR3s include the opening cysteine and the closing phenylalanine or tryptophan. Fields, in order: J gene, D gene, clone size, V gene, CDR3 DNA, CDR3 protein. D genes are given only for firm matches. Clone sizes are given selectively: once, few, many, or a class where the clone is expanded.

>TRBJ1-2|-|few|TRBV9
TGTGCCAGCAGCGGATGGTCGGGGGAAGGGATCTATGGCTACACCTTC
CASSGWSGEGIYGYTF
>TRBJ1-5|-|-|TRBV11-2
TGTGCCAGCAGCTTAGCGTCCACAGGGTTAGGAAATCAGCCCCAGCATTTT
CASSLASTGLGNQPQHF
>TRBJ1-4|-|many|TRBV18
TGTGCCAGCTCACCATTCTATCCGGGGGGTGAAAAACTGTTTTTT
CASSPFYPGGEKLFF
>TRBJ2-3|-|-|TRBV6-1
TGTGCCAGCAGTAAAGACTCCGCGGATACGCAGTATTTT
CASSKDSADTQYF
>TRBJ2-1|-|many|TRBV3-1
TGTGCCAGCAGCCCTGGGAGCGGGCAGCAGTTCTTC
CASSPGSGQQFF
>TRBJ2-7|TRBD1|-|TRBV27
TGTGCCAGCAGTTTATCCCTCGGGACAGGCGCCTACGAGCAGTACTTC
CASSLSLGTGAYEQYF
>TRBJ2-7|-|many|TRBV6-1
TGTGCCAGCAGTGCTGGGGGCGGTTTGGGCGAGCAGTACTTC
CASSAGGGLGEQYF
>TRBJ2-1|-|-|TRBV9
TGTGCCAGCAGCGTCCCTGGGGGTAAGGAGCAGTTCTTC
CASSVPGGKEQFF
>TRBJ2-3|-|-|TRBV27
TGTGCCAGCAGCGGGTTAGAAGGGTCAGATACGCAGTATTTT
CASSGLEGSDTQYF
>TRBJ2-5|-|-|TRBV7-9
TGTGCCAGCAGATTGACAGATCAAGAGACCCAGTACTTC
CASRLTDQETQYF
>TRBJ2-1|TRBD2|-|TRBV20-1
TGCAGTGCTCCCGTGGGGCTAGCGGGAGGGGAGCAGTTCTTC
CSAPVGLAGGEQFF
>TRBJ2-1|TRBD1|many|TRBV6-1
TGTGCCAGCAGGGAAAGACAGGGATACTACAATGAGCAGTTCTTC
CASRERQGYYNEQFF
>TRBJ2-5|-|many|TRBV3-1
TGTGCCAGCAGCTTCAGCCTAGCGAACACGGAGACCCAGTACTTC
CASSFSLANTETQYF
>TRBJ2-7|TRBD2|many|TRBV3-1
TGTGCCAGCAGCTTTTCGGGAGGCCGAGGGCACGAGCAGTACTTC
CASSFSGGRGHEQYF
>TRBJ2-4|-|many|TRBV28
TGTGCCAGCAGTTTCCTGGCAGGGGATCAGTACTTC
CASSFLAGDQYF
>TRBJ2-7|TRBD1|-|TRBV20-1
TGCAGTGCTAGACGACAGGGTGGTGAGCAGTACTTC
CSARRQGGEQYF
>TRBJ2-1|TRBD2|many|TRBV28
TGTGCCAGCAGCGCTACTAGCGGGAGTCAGAATGAGCAGTTCTTC
CASSATSGSQNEQFF
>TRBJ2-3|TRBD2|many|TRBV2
TGTGCCAGCAGTGATAGGGAGGGTATCACAGATACGCAGTATTTT
CASSDREGITDTQYF
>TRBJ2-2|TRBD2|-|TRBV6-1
TGTGCCACCGCTAGCGGGAGGGTCACCGGGGAGCTGTTTTTT
CATASGRVTGELFF
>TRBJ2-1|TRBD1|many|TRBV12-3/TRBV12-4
TGTGCCAGCAGCCCAGCAGGGGGCTTAAATGAGCAGTTCTTC
CASSPAGGLNEQFF
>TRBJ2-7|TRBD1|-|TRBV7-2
TGTGCCAGCAGCTCCTTGGGATTACAGGGGGCGAACGAGCAGTACTTC
CASSSLGLQGANEQYF
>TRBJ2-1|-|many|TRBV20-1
TGCAGTGCGACCCGGGACCCTTCCTACAATGAGCAGTTCTTC
CSATRDPSYNEQFF
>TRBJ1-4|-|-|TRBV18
TGTGCCAGCTCACCGACCACCAGGTCGGAGGAAAAACTGTTTTTT
CASSPTTRSEEKLFF
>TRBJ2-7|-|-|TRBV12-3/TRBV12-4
TGTGCCAGCCGAATTTCTGGACAGTCCTCCTACGAGCAGTACTTC
CASRISGQSSYEQYF
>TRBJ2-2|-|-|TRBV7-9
TGTGCCAGCAGCCCCATCTCCGGGAACATTTTAACCGGGGAGCTGTTTTTT
CASSPISGNILTGELFF
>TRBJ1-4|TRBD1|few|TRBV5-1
TGCGCCAGCAGCTCCAGGGGGGATCCAACTAATGAAAAACTGTTTTTT
CASSSRGDPTNEKLFF
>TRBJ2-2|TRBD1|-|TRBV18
TGTGCCAGCTCACCACTAACCGGGACAGGGGATACCGGGGAGCTGTTTTTT
CASSPLTGTGDTGELFF
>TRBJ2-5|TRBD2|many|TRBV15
TGTGCCACCAGCAGAGATGGGGCCCTAGCGGGAGCAGTTGAGGGAGAGACCCAGTACTTC
CATSRDGALAGAVEGETQYF
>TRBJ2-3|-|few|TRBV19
TGTGCCAGTACCACCGGGGGAGGAGCAGATACGCAGTATTTT
CASTTGGGADTQYF
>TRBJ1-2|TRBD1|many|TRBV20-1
TGCAGTGCTAGAGATTGGGCGACAGGGGGCCTTGGCTACACCTTC
CSARDWATGGLGYTF
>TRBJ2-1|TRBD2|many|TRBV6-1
TGTGCCAGCACCCGACTGGCGGGAGGTCTAGGGAATGAGCAGTTCTTC
CASTRLAGGLGNEQFF
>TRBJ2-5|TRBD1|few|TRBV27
TGTGCCAGCAGCGGCCCGGGACAGGGTACCGGGACCCAGTACTTC
CASSGPGQGTGTQYF
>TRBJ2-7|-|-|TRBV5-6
TGTGCCAGCAGCTTTGGTGGCCTCTCGGACGAGCAGTACTTC
CASSFGGLSDEQYF
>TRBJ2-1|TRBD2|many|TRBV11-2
TGTGCCAGCAGCCGGGGACTAGCGGGAGCCAATGAGCAGTTCTTC
CASSRGLAGANEQFF
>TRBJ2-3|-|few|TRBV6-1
TGTGCCAGCGTGGCCGTGGGGGGGCGCACAGATACGCAGTATTTT
CASVAVGGRTDTQYF
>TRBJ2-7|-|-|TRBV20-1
TGCAGTGCTAGAGAGGTACTCCCTCCCAACGAGCAGTACTTC
CSAREVLPPNEQYF
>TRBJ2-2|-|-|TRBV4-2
TGTGCCAGCAGCCAAGGGTGGGGGCAGAAGGCCGGGGAGCTGTTTTTT
CASSQGWGQKAGELFF
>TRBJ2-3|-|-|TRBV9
TGTGCCAGCAGCGTAGAGAGACACCGCACAGATACGCAGTATTTT
CASSVERHRTDTQYF
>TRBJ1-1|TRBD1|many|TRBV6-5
TGTGCCAGCAGTTACACCTCACAGGGGACGGTGAACACTGAAGCTTTCTTT
CASSYTSQGTVNTEAFF
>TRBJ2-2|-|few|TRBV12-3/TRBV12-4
TGTGCCAGCAGTGTCCACAACACCGGGGAGCTGTTTTTT
CASSVHNTGELFF
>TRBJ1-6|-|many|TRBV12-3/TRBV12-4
TGTGCCAGCACCCTAGTTAATTCACCCCTCCACTTT
CASTLVNSPLHF